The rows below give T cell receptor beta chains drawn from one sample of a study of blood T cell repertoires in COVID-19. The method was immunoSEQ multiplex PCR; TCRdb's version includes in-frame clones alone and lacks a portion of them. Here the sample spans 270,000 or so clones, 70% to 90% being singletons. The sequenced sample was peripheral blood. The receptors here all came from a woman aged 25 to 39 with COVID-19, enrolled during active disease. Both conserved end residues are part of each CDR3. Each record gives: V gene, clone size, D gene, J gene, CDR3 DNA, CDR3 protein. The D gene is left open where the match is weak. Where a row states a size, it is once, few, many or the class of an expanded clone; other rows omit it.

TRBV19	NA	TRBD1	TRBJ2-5	TGTGCCAGTAGTATAGGTGGGACAGGTGGGGAGACCCAGTACTTC	CASSIGGTGGETQYF
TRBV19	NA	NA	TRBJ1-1	TGTGCCAGTTCGAGCGGGGGGGTAAACACTGAAGCTTTCTTT	CASSSGGVNTEAFF
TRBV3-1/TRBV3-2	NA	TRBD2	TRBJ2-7	TGTGCCAGCAGCCCCCTGGGACGGGGGGGCTACGAGCAGTACTTC	CASSPLGRGGYEQYF
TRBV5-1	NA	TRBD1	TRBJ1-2	TGCGCCAGCAGCTTGGAAGGAACCCGGCCAGGGGGTGTGGTGGGCTACACCTTC	CASSLEGTRPGGVVGYTF
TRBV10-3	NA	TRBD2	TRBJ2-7	TGTGCCATCAGCCGGCTAGCGGGGGGGATCTACGAGCAGTACTTC	CAISRLAGGIYEQYF
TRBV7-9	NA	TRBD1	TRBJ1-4	TGTGCCAGCAGCTCTCCGGGACAGGGTCATGAAAAACTGTTTTTT	CASSSPGQGHEKLFF
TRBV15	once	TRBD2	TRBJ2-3	TGTGCCACGAGTAGCGGGGGGGCCGATACAGATACGCAGTATTTT	CATSSGGADTDTQYF
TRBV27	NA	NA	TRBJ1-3	TGTGCCAGCAAACAGGGTGTCTCTGGAAACACCATATATTTT	CASKQGVSGNTIYF
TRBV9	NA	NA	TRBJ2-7	TGTGCCAGCAGCGGCGGGACAGCACCCTACGAGCAGTACTTC	CASSGGTAPYEQYF
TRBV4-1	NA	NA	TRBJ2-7	TGCGCCAGCAGCCAAGTTTTTTCCCCAACCTACGAGCAGTACTTC	CASSQVFSPTYEQYF
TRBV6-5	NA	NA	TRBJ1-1	TGTGCCATTCAGGCGTACACTGAAGCTTTCTTT	CAIQAYTEAFF
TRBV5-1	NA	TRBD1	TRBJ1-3	TGCGCCAGCAGACCGGGACAGGGGACTGGAAACACCATATATTTT	CASRPGQGTGNTIYF
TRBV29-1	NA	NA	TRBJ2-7	TGCAGCGTTGAGGGGGGGGGCCCTTACGAGCAGTACTTC	CSVEGGGPYEQYF
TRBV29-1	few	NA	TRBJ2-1	TGCAGCGTTGACAGATACAATGAGCAGTTCTTC	CSVDRYNEQFF
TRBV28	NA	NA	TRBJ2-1	TGTGCCAGCAGTTTACAGGGGCTTGTGAACAATGAGCAGTTCTTC	CASSLQGLVNNEQFF
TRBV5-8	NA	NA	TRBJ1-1	TGTGCCAGCAGCCTTGGAGGCGGGCGGACTGAAGCTTTCTTT	CASSLGGGRTEAFF
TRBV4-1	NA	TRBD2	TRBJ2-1	TGCGCCAGCAGCCTCCTAAGGGGACTAGCGAAAATTAGTGAGCAGTTCTTC	CASSLLRGLAKISEQFF
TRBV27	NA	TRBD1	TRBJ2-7	TGTGCCAGCCAGAGGGGGACAGGGGACCCCTACGAGCAGTACTTC	CASQRGTGDPYEQYF
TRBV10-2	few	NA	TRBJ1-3	TGCGCCAGCAGTGGTCACAGGGATTCTGGAAACACCATATATTTT	CASSGHRDSGNTIYF
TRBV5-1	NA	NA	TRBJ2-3	TGCGCCAGCAGCTTGAGCCCTCAGCGTGGTACGCAGTATTTT	CASSLSPQRGTQYF
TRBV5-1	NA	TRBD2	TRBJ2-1	TGCGCCAGCACACCGAATCCGGGACTAGCGGCCTACAATGAGCAGTTCTTC	CASTPNPGLAAYNEQFF
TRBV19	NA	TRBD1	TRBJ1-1	TGTGCCAGTTGGACAGGGGTTGAAGCTTTCTTT	CASWTGVEAFF
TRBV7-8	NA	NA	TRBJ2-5	TGTGCCAGCAGCCCGGACAGATGGCAAGAGACCCAGTACTTC	CASSPDRWQETQYF
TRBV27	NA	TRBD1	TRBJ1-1	TGTGCCAGCAGTTTTGTAGGGGGCGACACTGAAGCTTTCTTT	CASSFVGGDTEAFF
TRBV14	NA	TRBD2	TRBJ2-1	TGTGCCAGCAGCCCCCTAGCGGGGGGCCCTAATGAGCAGTTCTTC	CASSPLAGGPNEQFF
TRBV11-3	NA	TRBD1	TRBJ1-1	TGTGCCAGCAGCCTCGGACAGGGACGGAACACTGAAGCTTTCTTT	CASSLGQGRNTEAFF
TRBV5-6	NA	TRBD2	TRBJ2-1	TGTGCCAGCAGGGAACTAGCGGGGCTTGAGGAGCAGTTCTTC	CASRELAGLEEQFF
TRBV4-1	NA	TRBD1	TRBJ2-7	TGCGCCAGCAGCCACCGGGGGACAGGGAACTCCTACGAGCAGTACTTC	CASSHRGTGNSYEQYF
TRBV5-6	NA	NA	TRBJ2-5	TGTGCCAGCAGCTTGTTGCAAGGCGGTTGGGAGACCCAGTACTTC	CASSLLQGGWETQYF
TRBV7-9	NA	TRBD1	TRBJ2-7	TGTGCCAGCAGCCTCCCGGGACAGCAATACGAGCAGTACTTC	CASSLPGQQYEQYF
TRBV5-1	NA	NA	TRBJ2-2	TGCGCCAGCACGTTACAGGGATTTGGCGGGGAGCTGTTTTTT	CASTLQGFGGELFF
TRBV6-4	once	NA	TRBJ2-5	TGTGCCAGCAGGACGGGACTCGCTAACGCTTGGAGGAAAGAGACCCAGTACTTC	CASRTGLANAWRKETQYF
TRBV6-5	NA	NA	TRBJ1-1	TGTGCCAGCAATCAGGGTCGGCGTAACACTGAAGCTTTCTTT	CASNQGRRNTEAFF
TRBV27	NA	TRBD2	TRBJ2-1	TGTGCCAGCAGGCTCGGGGGGAGCTCCTACAATGAGCAGTTCTTC	CASRLGGSSYNEQFF
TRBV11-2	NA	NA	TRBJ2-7	TGTGCCAGCAGGAGGTTAGCGGCCTACGAGCAGTACTTC	CASRRLAAYEQYF
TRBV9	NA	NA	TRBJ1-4	TGTGCCAGCAGCGTAGGTACAGTCTCTAATGAAAAACTGTTTTTT	CASSVGTVSNEKLFF
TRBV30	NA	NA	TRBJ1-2	TGTGCCTGGAGTGTCGCGGGGGGTGCCCGCTACACCTTC	CAWSVAGGARYTF
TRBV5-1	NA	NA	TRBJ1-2	TGCGCCAGCAGCCTTCCGGGTAGCGATGGCTACACCTTC	CASSLPGSDGYTF
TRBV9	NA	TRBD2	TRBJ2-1	TGTGCCAGCAGCGTAGTTAGCGGGGGTTCCTACAATGAGCAGTTCTTC	CASSVVSGGSYNEQFF
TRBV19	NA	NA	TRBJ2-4	TGTGCCAGTAGTTCCACCGGGACTTCAGTGGCCAAAAACATTCAGTACTTC	CASSSTGTSVAKNIQYF
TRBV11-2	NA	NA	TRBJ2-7	TGTGCCAGCAGCTTAGCCATCCACGAGCAGTACTTC	CASSLAIHEQYF
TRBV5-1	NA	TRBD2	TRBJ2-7	TGCGCCAGCATGACTAGCGGGGGTTACGAGCAGTACTTC	CASMTSGGYEQYF
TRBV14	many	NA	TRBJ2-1	TGTGCCAGCAGCTCAGCCGGGCTTCAGGGGCAGTTCTTC	CASSSAGLQGQFF
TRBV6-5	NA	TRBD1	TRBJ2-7	TGTGCCAGCACCTCGACAGGGGTCGCCTACGAGCAGTACTTC	CASTSTGVAYEQYF
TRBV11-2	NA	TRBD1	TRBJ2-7	TGTGCCAGCAGCTTAGCGGGGTATGGGACAGGGGGCTACGAGCAGTACTTC	CASSLAGYGTGGYEQYF
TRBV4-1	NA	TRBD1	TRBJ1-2	TGCGCCAGCAGCCTCCTACACAGGGGAAACTATGGCTACACCTTC	CASSLLHRGNYGYTF
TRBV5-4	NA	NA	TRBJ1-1	TGTGCCAGCAGCTGGGACGGGGGGACTGAAGCTTTCTTT	CASSWDGGTEAFF
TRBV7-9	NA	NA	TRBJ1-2	TGTGCCAGCAGCGCCCCTGGACAGCATTTACTCCTTAATGGCTACACCTTC	CASSAPGQHLLLNGYTF
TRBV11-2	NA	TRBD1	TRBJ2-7	TGTGCCAGCAGCTTAGGGCGGACAGCAGACAGGGGCGAGCAGTACTTC	CASSLGRTADRGEQYF
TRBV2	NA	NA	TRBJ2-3	TGTGCCAGCAGTGACCCCGTAGCGAGCAGCACAGATACGCAGTATTTT	CASSDPVASSTDTQYF
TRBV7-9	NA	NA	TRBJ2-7	TGTGCCAGCAGCCCTCAGACAGGATGGGATCACTACGAGCAGTACTTC	CASSPQTGWDHYEQYF
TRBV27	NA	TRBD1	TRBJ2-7	TGTGCCAGCGGTTTAGACAGGGAAGCCTACGAGCAGTACTTC	CASGLDREAYEQYF
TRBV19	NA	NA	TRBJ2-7	TGTGCCAGTACCCCCCGGACAGACTCCTACGAGCAGTACTTC	CASTPRTDSYEQYF
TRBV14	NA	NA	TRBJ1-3	TGTGCCAGCAGCCAAATCTGGACATCTGGAAACACCATATATTTT	CASSQIWTSGNTIYF
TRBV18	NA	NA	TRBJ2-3	TGTGCCAGCTCAAGGTCCGCGGGCACAGATACGCAGTATTTT	CASSRSAGTDTQYF
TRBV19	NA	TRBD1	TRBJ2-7	TGTGCCAGTAGCCCGGGACAGGGGGCGGCCTACGAGCAGTACTTC	CASSPGQGAAYEQYF
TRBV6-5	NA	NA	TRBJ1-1	TGTGCCAGCAGTTACCAGGGTCCAAACACTGAAGCTTTCTTT	CASSYQGPNTEAFF
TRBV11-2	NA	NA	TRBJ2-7	TGTGCCAGCAGCCCCCCGCTAAGATACGAGCAGTACTTC	CASSPPLRYEQYF
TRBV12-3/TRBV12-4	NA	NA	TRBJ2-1	TGTGCCAGCATGGTCTTAGTCAATGAGCAGTTCTTC	CASMVLVNEQFF
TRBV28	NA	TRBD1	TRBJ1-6	TGTGCCAGCAATCCGGACAGGGTTAATTCACCCCTCCACTTT	CASNPDRVNSPLHF